This TCR beta chain is drawn from a study of human T cells and chemical hapten exposure. In the study overall: It was small differences in pooled library volume that mainly caused per-sample TCR yields to vary.

In the source study's methods: Samples ranged from about 23,224 to 690,600 TCRs, with a median of 95,638. TCRdb re-called the RACE reads through MiXCR, storing one row per CDR3 protein. TCRdb's processing, not the authors', yielded these V and J calls. The sample lists around 120,000 distinct CDR3 sequences; over 10% were seen once. This clonotype was counted ten times or more. Germline-derived CDR1 and CDR2 are LGHNA and YSLEER. V lost 1 base and J lost 7; bases outside the gene matches: 0. The CDR3 is 13 residues long. As for time point: patch test 1, 2 weeks after DPC sensitization. Treatment defined: therapeutic diphenylcyclopropenone sensitization with weekly scalp DPC.

The receptor's source is a woman aged 45-65 years with alopecia areata. Some clones in this sample may be carry-over from other donors' samples. The chain uses TRBV4-3 and TRBJ2-2, with 7 bases that match TRBD1. The sample in question was whole blood, obtained in connection with sensitization to the hapten diphenylcyclopropenone (DPC). In DNA form, the CDR3 reads TGCGCCAGCAGCCAAGCAGGGGGCGGGGAGCTGTTTTTT. Its translation: CASSQAGGGELFF.